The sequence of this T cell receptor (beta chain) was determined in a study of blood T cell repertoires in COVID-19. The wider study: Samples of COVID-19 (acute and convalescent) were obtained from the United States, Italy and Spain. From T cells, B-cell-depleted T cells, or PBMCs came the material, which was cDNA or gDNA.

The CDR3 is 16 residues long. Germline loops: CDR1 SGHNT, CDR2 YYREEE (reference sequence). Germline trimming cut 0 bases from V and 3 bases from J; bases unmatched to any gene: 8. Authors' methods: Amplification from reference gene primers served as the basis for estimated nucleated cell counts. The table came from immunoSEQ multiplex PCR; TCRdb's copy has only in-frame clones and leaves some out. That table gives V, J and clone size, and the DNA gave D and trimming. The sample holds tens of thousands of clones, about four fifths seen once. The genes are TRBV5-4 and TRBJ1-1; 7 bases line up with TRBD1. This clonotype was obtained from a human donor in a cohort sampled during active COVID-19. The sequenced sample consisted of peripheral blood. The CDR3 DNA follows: TGTGCCAGCAGCTTGGAGGGGATAGGGGGCCACACTGAAGCTTTCTTT. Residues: CASSLEGIGGHTEAFF. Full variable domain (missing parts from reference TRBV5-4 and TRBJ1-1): ETGVTQSPTHLIKTRGQQVTLRCSSQSGHNTVSWYQQALGQGPQFIFQYYREEENGRGNFPPRFSGLQFPNYSSELNVNALELDDSALYLCASSLEGIGGHTEAFFGQGTRLTVV.